The 19 T cell receptor beta chains presented below share a single source sample, sequenced in a study of response to subunit inactivated influenza vaccine. TCRdb reprocessed the RT-PCR reads via MiXCR and lists one record per CDR3 protein. The top ten clones hold about 1.9% of a sample with about 520,000 distinct CDR3 sequences, about 25% of them seen once. Sequenced here: CD4+ T cells sorted from PBMCs, sampled approximately 5 days after vaccination. These receptors came from a man between 50 and 59 years old who received an inactivated influenza vaccine.

This clonotype was seen ten or more times. The chain recombines TRBV3-1 with TRBJ1-1; D is uncertain. Trimming left V 1 base short and J 0 bases short, with 3 bases between. This CDR3 is 13 amino acids long. Germline CDR1 is LGHDT and CDR2 is YNNKEL (reference sequence). CDR3 residues: CASSQGLNTEAFF. CDR3 in DNA: TGTGCCAGCAGCCAAGGTCTGAACACTGAAGCTTTCTTT.

This chain links TRBV12-3 or TRBV12-4 with TRBJ2-3; the match to TRBD1 covers 10 bases. There are 13 residues in the CDR3. V lost 7 bases and J lost 10; bases outside the gene matches: 8. Here the CDR3 DNA reads TGTGCCAGCACCATCATGGACAGGGGGGCGCAGTATTTT. This gives the protein CASTIMDRGAQYF.

The chain is built from TRBV7-9 and TRBJ2-5; D gene ambiguous. The germline V and J ends were trimmed by 4 bases and 2 bases, with 14 bases remaining between them. This CDR3 spans 15 amino acids. Germline CDR1 SEHNR, CDR2 FQNEAQ (reference sequence). CDR3 protein: CASSSPRTTQETQYF. The CDR3 coding sequence is TGTGCCAGCAGCTCGCCCCGAACTACACAAGAGACCCAGTACTTC.

The rearrangement links TRBV6-2 or TRBV6-3 to TRBJ2-7; D remains ambiguous. The CDR3 is made up of 11 amino acids. Germline CDR1 reads MNHEY; CDR2 reads SVGEGT. Trimming removed 10 bases at V and 7 bases at J, with 14 bases between. CDR3 in amino acids: CATWDLGEQYF. CDR3 coding DNA: TGTGCCACCTGGGATCTGGGAGAGCAGTACTTC.

The chain couples TRBV7-3 to TRBJ2-2, with TRBD2 matching 8 bases. Germline V gene sequence: CDR1 SGHTA, CDR2 FQGTGA. This CDR3 has 16 amino acids. V lost 5 bases to trimming and J lost 6 bases; unmatched junction nucleotides: 11. The CDR3 sequence is CASSNPPGGPAGELFF. For the CDR3, the DNA is TGTGCCAGCAGCAACCCCCCGGGAGGGCCGGCCGGGGAGCTGTTTTTT.

A few counts support this clonotype. This chain joins TRBV3-1 and TRBJ2-5, with 8 bases matching TRBD2. V trimming: 3 bases; J trimming: 2 bases; junction bases outside the gene matches: 14. Germline V gene sequence: CDR1 LGHDT, CDR2 YNNKEL (reference sequence). The CDR3 is 18 amino acids. DNA of the CDR3: TGTGCCAGCAGCCACCCGGGACTAGGGAAAGGAGAACAAGAGACCCAGTACTTC. Translation gives CASSHPGLGKGEQETQYF.

The chain has TRBV28 and TRBJ2-7; 8 bases line up with TRBD1. CDR3 size: 14 residues. Germline values: CDR1 MDHEN, CDR2 SYDVKM. The junction had 7 bases not matched to a gene; V was cut back by 6 bases and J by 3 bases. CDR3 coding DNA: TGTGCCAGCAGCCGCCGGGACAGGTTCTACGAGCAGTACTTC. Translation gives CASSRRDRFYEQYF.

Here the CDR3 reads CATSRDGRDTEAFF. CDR3 DNA sequence: TGTGCCACCAGCAGAGATGGGCGCGACACTGAAGCTTTCTTT. The J gene is TRBJ1-1, the V gene TRBV15; D unresolved. Deletions cut 0 bases from V and 3 bases from J, with 8 bases between. Germline V gene data show CDR1 as LNHNV and CDR2 as YYDKDF (reference sequence). The CDR3 totals 14 residues.

The chain joins TRBV5-1 to TRBJ2-7; D uncertain. The V gene lost 4 bases and the J gene lost 6 bases, with 23 bases spanning the gap. Germline V lookup: CDR1 SGHRS, CDR2 YFSETQ. CDR3 length: 16 residues. In DNA, the CDR3 is TGCGCCAGCAGCACCGATTGGAGCCGACCCCTTTTCGAGCAGTACTTC. This encodes CASSTDWSRPLFEQYF.

This clonotype was observed a handful of times. V usage is TRBV20-1 and J usage is TRBJ1-3, with D possibly matching TRBD1 (6 bases). V gave up 6 bases and J gave up 3 bases, with 12 bases separating them. The CDR3 totals 13 residues. Germline values: CDR1 DFQATT, CDR2 SNEGSKA (reference sequence). DNA for the CDR3: TGCAGTGCAGTGGACAGCCGTGGAAACACCATATATTTT. Translating gives CSAVDSRGNTIYF.

As concerns this clonotype: At one of its ends the junction is not consistent with the germline gene, which may arise from a read error. V is TRBV28 and J is TRBJ2-7; D is uncertain. Per the germline V gene, CDR1 is MDHEN and CDR2 is SYDVKM. The CDR3 extends over 13 amino acids. In DNA, the CDR3 is TGTGCCAGCAGTAGAGTCAGCTCCTACGAGCTGTACTTC. This encodes CASSRVSSYELYF.

The chain recombines TRBV4-2 with TRBJ2-2; 10 bases are shared with TRBD2. Per the germline V gene, CDR1 is LGHNA and CDR2 is YNFKEQ. This CDR3 has 18 residues. The V gene end was trimmed by 1 base and the J gene end by 5 bases; junction bases not matched to a gene: 10. The CDR3 is CASSQVSSGSSKTGELFF. For the CDR3, the DNA is TGTGCCAGCAGCCAAGTCTCTAGCGGGAGTTCTAAAACCGGGGAGCTGTTTTTT.

This clonotype was seen only a few times. This rearrangement joins TRBV29-1 to TRBJ2-4, with 11 nucleotides matching TRBD2. The trim removed 7 bases at V and 1 base at J, leaving 9 bases unmatched. CDR1 is SQVTM and CDR2 is ANQGSEA in the germline V gene. This CDR3 has 16 amino acids. The CDR3 nucleotides are TGCAGCGCCCGCTTAGCGGGGGGGCTCGCCAAAAACATTCAGTACTTC. This gives the protein CSARLAGGLAKNIQYF. The variable domain in full, completed from reference TRBV29-1 and TRBJ2-4, reads SAVISQKPSRDICQRGTSLTIQCQVDSQVTMMFWYRQQPGQSLTLIATANQGSEATYESGFVIDKFPISRPNLTFSTLTVSNMSPEDSSIYLCSARLAGGLAKNIQYFGAGTRLSVL.

This clonotype was counted a few times. The chain employs TRBV5-1 and TRBJ2-7, with 13 positions matching TRBD2. Germline V gene lookup returns CDR1 SGHRS and CDR2 YFSETQ. After removal of 0 bases from V and 4 bases from J, the junction contained 10 bases not matched to a gene. This CDR3 region has 18 residues. The chain's CDR3 is CASSLASGLAGASYEQYF. The CDR3 DNA is TGCGCCAGCAGCTTGGCAAGCGGACTAGCGGGAGCCTCTTACGAGCAGTACTTC.

Worth noting for this clonotype: The junction does not match germline at one end; this may be a read error. The rearrangement uses TRBV20-1 and TRBJ2-7, with D perhaps TRBD2 (5 bases). The CDR3 length is 12 residues. Germline lookup yields CDR1 DFQATT and CDR2 SNEGSKA (reference sequence). The CDR3 reads CCASRTGSEQYF. The CDR3 coding sequence is TGCTGTGCTAGCCGGACGGGGAGCGAGCAGTACTTC.

The chain uses TRBV6-1 and TRBJ1-6, with a tentative D call TRBD1 (6 bases). The CDR3 is made up of 14 amino acids. Germline V gives CDR1 MNHNS, CDR2 SASEGT. Trimming shortened V by 7 bases and J by 5 bases, and 12 bases separated the two germline ends. The CDR3 loop reads CASKPGQNNSPLHF. CDR3 sequence (DNA): TGTGCCAGCAAGCCGGGACAAAATAATTCACCCCTCCACTTT.

CDR3 bases: TGCGCCAGCAGCTTACAGGGGGCGTTCGGGGAGCTGTTTTTT. It specifies CASSLQGAFGELFF. This chain connects TRBV5-1 to TRBJ2-2, with TRBD1 identical over 9 bases. The CDR3 loop spans 14 amino acids. The V segment lost 2 bases and the J segment 7 bases; nucleotides outside the gene matches: 3. Germline CDR1 and CDR2: SGHRS and YFSETQ.

The rearrangement uses TRBV5-1 and TRBJ2-2; 7 nucleotides agree with TRBD2. V lost 0 bases, J lost 6 bases, and 5 bases stayed unmatched. In germline, CDR1 is SGHRS, CDR2 YFSETQ. This CDR3 has 15 amino acids. In DNA form, the CDR3 reads TGCGCCAGCAGCTTGGAGCGGGGAGTGGCCGGGGAGCTGTTTTTT. Its protein is CASSLERGVAGELFF.

The V gene is TRBV3-1, the J gene TRBJ2-7, with unresolved D. Trimming pared 1 base from V and 2 bases from J, leaving 6 bases between. The germline CDR1 and CDR2 sequences are LGHDT and YNNKEL (reference sequence). This CDR3 spans 13 amino acids. The CDR3 is CASSQVPPYEQYF. The DNA for the CDR3 is TGTGCCAGCAGCCAAGTCCCACCCTACGAGCAGTACTTC.